These 2 T cell receptor beta chains came from one sample sequenced in a study of Ad26.COV2.S vaccination and SARS-CoV-2 variants. The treatment: around 19 received Ad26.COV2.S at low or high dose, single or two shots; about five received placebo; per-sample allocation not given. Sampling occurred on day 63 after the first vaccine or placebo injection. Sequencing was performed with immunoSEQ multiplex PCR; in TCRdb, only in-frame clones are kept and a portion is missing. The data show fewer than 400,000 clones, approximately 86% seen once. The sequencing here drew on peripheral blood, taken in a trial of Ad26.COV2.S vaccine versus placebo. These receptors were collected from a person aged 18-60 years who received the Ad26.COV2.S COVID-19 vaccine or a placebo.

Remarks on this clone: The identical CDR3 is also encoded by other nucleotide sequences in the sample. The chain combines TRBV27 with TRBJ2-5, with TRBD2 matching 11 bases. From germline, CDR1 is MNHEY and CDR2 SMNVEV (reference sequence). The CDR3 runs to 15 residues. The ends lost 3 bases at V and 1 base at J; junction bases unmatched: 1. DNA for the CDR3: TGTGCCAGCAGTTTTCTAGCGGGGGGCCAAGAGACCCAGTACTTC. This sequence encodes CASSFLAGGQETQYF.

This clone has just one count. The chain's CDR3 is CASNRQGAGELFF. Here the CDR3 DNA reads TGTGCCAGCAACCGCCAGGGCGCCGGGGAGCTGTTTTTT. This rearrangement joins TRBV7-2 to TRBJ2-2, with D tentatively TRBD1 (5 bases). CDR1 and CDR2 (germline): SGHTA, FQGNSA. Trimming shortened V by 7 bases and J by 6 bases, and 12 bases separated the two germline ends. The CDR3 runs to 13 residues.